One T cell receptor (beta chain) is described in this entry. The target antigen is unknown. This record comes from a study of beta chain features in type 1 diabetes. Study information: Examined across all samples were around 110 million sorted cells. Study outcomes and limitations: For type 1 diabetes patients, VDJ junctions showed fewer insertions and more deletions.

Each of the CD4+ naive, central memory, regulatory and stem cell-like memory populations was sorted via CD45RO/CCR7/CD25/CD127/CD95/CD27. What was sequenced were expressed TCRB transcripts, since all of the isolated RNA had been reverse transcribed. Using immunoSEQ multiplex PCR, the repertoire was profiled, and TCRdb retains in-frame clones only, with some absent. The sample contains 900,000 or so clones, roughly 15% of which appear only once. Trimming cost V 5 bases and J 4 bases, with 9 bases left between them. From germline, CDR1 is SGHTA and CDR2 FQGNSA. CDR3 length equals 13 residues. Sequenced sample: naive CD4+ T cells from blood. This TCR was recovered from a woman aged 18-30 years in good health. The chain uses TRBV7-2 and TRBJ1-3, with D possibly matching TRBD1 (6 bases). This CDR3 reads CASSTGQGNTIYF. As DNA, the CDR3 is TGTGCCAGCAGCACAGGACAGGGAAACACCATATATTTT. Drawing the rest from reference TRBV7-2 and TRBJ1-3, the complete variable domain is GAGVSQSPSNKVTEKGKDVELRCDPISGHTALYWYRQSLGQGLEFLIYFQGNSAPDKSGLPSDRFSAERTGGSVSTLTIQRTQQEDSAVYLCASSTGQGNTIYFGEGSWLTVV.